This TCR beta chain derives from a study of identical twins. As concerns this clonotype: What it binds is not known.

Template switching, a step in the protocol, added a universal primer site, and cDNA carried unique molecular identifiers. Using its own MiXCR run on the 5' RACE reads, TCRdb lists one record per CDR3 protein. The table has around 220,000 distinct CDR3 sequences, 11% to 15% seen once. Points from the study as a whole: The study found weaker excess twin sharing in beta out-of-frame sequences. Findings depended on cross-sectional statistics rather than tracking the same donors.

The junction had 3 bases not matched to a gene; V was cut back by 2 bases and J by 4 bases. The CDR3 has 14 residues. Every one of the donors was a healthy Caucasian. The receptor was derived from a woman under 30 in good health. This chain joins TRBV12-3 or TRBV12-4 and TRBJ1-2; TRBD1 aligns across 8 bases. The sample taken for sequencing was memory (CD45RO+) T cells sorted from blood. This CDR3 is CASSLQGARYGYTF. DNA for the CDR3: TGTGCCAGCAGTTTACAGGGGGCCCGCTATGGCTACACCTTC.